The subject of this entry is one T cell receptor beta chain. The antigen remains unidentified. The sample comes from a study of OX40 agonist ivuxolimab in advanced cancers. Study overall: Hepatocellular carcinoma, melanoma, renal cell or head and neck cancer was diagnosed in the dose-escalation patients.

People who had autoimmune disease history or systemic immunosuppression were excluded. The study, taken as a whole, reports: Specificity for antigen went undetermined in the expanded peripheral T cells. Expanded clones tended on average to be more numerous among CD8+ T cells than CD4+.

Profiling relied on immunoSEQ multiplex PCR, and the TCRdb table lists in-frame clones only, not all of them. The profile shows approximately 82,000 clones, 80% to 90% of them singletons. This clonotype originated in an adult with an advanced solid tumor such as melanoma, head and neck, liver or kidney cancer. The sequencing used CD4+ or CD8+ T cells sorted from blood, collected in a trial of the OX40 agonist ivuxolimab.

For the CDR3, the DNA is TGTGCCAGCTCGACGGGGGGCCTCTACGAGCAGTACTTC. It yields the protein CASSTGGLYEQYF. V is TRBV18 and J is TRBJ2-7; possible D gene TRBD2, 7 bases. Germline CDR1 KGHSH, CDR2 LQKENI. Trimming cost V 6 bases and J 3 bases, with 12 bases left between them. This CDR3 region has 13 residues.